Listed here are 11 T cell receptor beta chains from one sample, sequenced in a study of blood T cell repertoires in COVID-19 (TCRdb year 2020). The receptor library was made with the immunoSEQ multiplex PCR assay. TCRdb holds this immuneACCESS table with in-frame rearrangements only. Some clones are missing; in checked studies, unresolved V genes explain under half, and the rest has no known cause. Counted in this sample were 150,000 to 200,000 clones; roughly 89% of them appeared once. The ten largest account for 9.5% to 15% of the sample. The sample taken for sequencing was peripheral blood. The source of these receptors is a woman aged 70-85 years with COVID-19, enrolled during active disease.

The chain recombines TRBV7-9 with TRBJ1-1; no definite D call. Trimming cost V 1 base and J 2 bases, with 8 bases left between them. Germline V gene data show CDR1 as SEHNR and CDR2 as FQNEAQ (reference sequence). CDR3 length equals 14 residues. The CDR3 DNA reads TGTGCCAGCAGCTTAGGTCGGGGAAACACTGAAGCTTTCTTT. Translating gives CASSLGRGNTEAFF.

DNA of the CDR3: TGTGCCAGCTCACCGACAGGGTATAGCAATCAGCCCCAGCATTTT. Translating gives CASSPTGYSNQPQHF. This sequence joins TRBV18 and TRBJ1-5; 7 bases map to TRBD1. The J segment lost 0 bases and the V segment lost 3 bases, leaving 2 bases of the junction unmatched. Germline loops: CDR1 KGHSH, CDR2 LQKENI. The CDR3 is made up of 15 amino acids. Full variable domain (rest looked up from reference TRBV18 and TRBJ1-5): NAGVMQNPRHLVRRRGQEARLRCSPMKGHSHVYWYRQLPEEGLKFMVYLQKENIIDESGMPKERFSAEFPKEGPSILRIQQVVRGDSAAYFCASSPTGYSNQPQHFGDGTRLSIL.

The V gene is TRBV5-6, the J gene TRBJ1-5; D may be TRBD1 (6 bases). The CDR3 contains 17 residues. The V end was cut by 0 bases, the J end by 7 bases, with 20 bases between. In germline, CDR1 is SGHDT, CDR2 YYEEEE. CDR3 in amino acids: CASSLAGQGPREQPQHF. CDR3 sequence (DNA): TGTGCCAGCAGCTTGGCCGGGCAGGGGCCAAGGGAACAGCCCCAGCATTTT.

The chain carries TRBV7-2 and TRBJ2-7; D call uncertain. CDR3 length: 14 amino acids. Trimming took off 3 bases at V and 2 bases at J, with 11 bases between the two ends. Germline V lookup: CDR1 SGHTA, CDR2 FQGNSA. CDR3 DNA sequence: TGTGCCAGCAGCTTGCGGCAGAATACCTACGAGCAGTACTTC. Translating gives CASSLRQNTYEQYF. Variable domain in full (rest from reference TRBV7-2 and TRBJ2-7): GAGVSQSPSNKVTEKGKDVELRCDPISGHTALYWYRQSLGQGLEFLIYFQGNSAPDKSGLPSDRFSAERTGGSVSTLTIQRTQQEDSAVYLCASSLRQNTYEQYFGPGTRLTVT.

V gene TRBV19 combines with J gene TRBJ1-2; 8 nucleotides line up with TRBD1. Germline V lookup: CDR1 LNHDA, CDR2 SQIVND (reference sequence). This CDR3 contains 14 residues. V was clipped by 10 bases and J by 0 bases; unmatched bases: 7. CDR3 coding DNA: TGTGCCACCGGACAGGGCTTAGCTAACTATGGCTACACCTTC. This gives the protein CATGQGLANYGYTF.

The V call is TRBV7-3, the J call TRBJ1-1; TRBD1 might be the D (6 bases). In germline, CDR1 is SGHTA, CDR2 FQGTGA. V shed 3 bases and J shed 5 bases, with 10 bases lying between them. This CDR3 has 13 amino acids. CDR3 DNA: TGTGCCAGCAGCTTCAACAGGGAGACTGAAGCTTTCTTT. Amino acid sequence: CASSFNRETEAFF.

The V gene is TRBV7-2, the J gene TRBJ1-2, with 7 positions matching TRBD1. V was clipped by 5 bases and J by 3 bases; unmatched bases: 9. The CDR3 runs to 15 residues. Looked up from germline, CDR1 is SGHTA and CDR2 is FQGNSA. The CDR3 region has the DNA TGTGCCAGCAGCCAAGGAGGGGGCGCCTACTATGGCTACACCTTC. It is translated as CASSQGGGAYYGYTF.

This clone showed up just a few times. The chain carries TRBV30 and TRBJ2-1; 9 bases map to TRBD1. With V trimmed by 2 bases and J by 6 bases, 11 bases remained unmatched. Germline V gene data show CDR1 as GTSNPN and CDR2 as SVGIG (reference sequence). This CDR3 has 16 residues. CDR3 amino acids: CAWSLSSGQGTNEQFF. Here the CDR3 DNA reads TGTGCCTGGAGTTTATCCTCGGGACAGGGTACCAATGAGCAGTTCTTC.

Only a few counts were recorded for this clone. This chain uses TRBV3-1 (or the pseudogene TRBV3-2) with TRBJ1-1; no clear D. From germline, CDR1 is LGHDT and CDR2 YNNKEL (reference sequence). Trimming removed 1 base at V and 0 bases at J, with 9 bases between. The CDR3 totals 15 residues. In nucleotides, the CDR3 is TGTGCCAGCAGCCAAGGAGGCCAGATGAACACTGAAGCTTTCTTT. Translating gives CASSQGGQMNTEAFF.

The CDR3 coding sequence is TGTGCCATCAGTGTAGGGGTTGGGACTGAAGCTTTCTTT. It encodes CAISVGVGTEAFF. The chain is built from TRBV10-3 and TRBJ1-1, with D possibly matching TRBD1 (5 bases). The ends were cut back, 4 bases at V and 5 bases at J, with 11 bases in the middle. The CDR3 consists of 13 residues. The germline CDR1 and CDR2 sequences are ENHRY and SYGVKD.

The rearrangement uses TRBV6-6 and TRBJ1-5; the match to TRBD1 covers 7 bases. The CDR3 totals 12 residues. Trimming removed 8 bases from V and 7 bases from J; junction bases left unmatched: 5. CDR1 is MNHNY, CDR2 SVGAGI, per germline (reference sequence). The CDR3 sequence: CASSQGSQPQHF. CDR3 in DNA: TGTGCCAGCTCACAGGGGTCCCAGCCCCAGCATTTT.